These T cell receptor beta chains were read from a single sample in a study of T cells in Graves' hyperthyroidism and ophthalmopathy. TCRdb re-called the multiplex PCR reads through MiXCR, storing one row per CDR3 protein. The table shows about 250,000 distinct CDR3 sequences, with approximately 20% occurring only once. The sequencing sample was made of blood. These TCRs come from a man aged 25-40 years with Graves' ophthalmopathy. The CDR3 runs from the conserved cysteine through the conserved F or W. The order of the fields is clone size, J gene, D gene, V gene, CDR3 protein, CDR3 DNA. D genes are given only for firm matches. Clone size is stated in some rows and not others, as once, few, many or a class when expanded.

NA,TRBJ2-5,TRBD1,TRBV5-6,CASSLSGGAETQYF,TGTGCCAGCAGCTTGTCAGGGGGCGCGGAGACCCAGTACTTC
few,TRBJ2-2,NA,TRBV5-1,CASSLRESTGELFF,TGCGCCAGCAGCCTCAGGGAAAGCACCGGGGAGCTGTTTTTT
many,TRBJ2-2,NA,TRBV30,CAWRPPNTGELFF,TGTGCCTGGCGTCCCCCGAACACCGGGGAGCTGTTTTTT
few,TRBJ1-2,NA,TRBV6-1,CASIQSPTGPYGYTF,TGTGCCAGCATCCAATCCCCTACAGGGCCCTATGGCTACACCTTC
few,TRBJ1-2,TRBD1,TRBV6-1,CASSGTGGMRGGGYTF,TGTGCCAGCAGTGGGACAGGGGGTATGCGGGGGGGTGGCTACACCTTC
few,TRBJ1-4,TRBD1,TRBV12-3/TRBV12-4,CASSRRTGSNEKLFF,TGTGCCAGCAGTCGTCGGACAGGGTCTAATGAAAAACTGTTTTTT
many,TRBJ1-5,NA,TRBV18,CASSPRQTNQPQHF,TGTGCCAGCTCACCCCGACAGACTAATCAGCCCCAGCATTTT
many,TRBJ2-7,NA,TRBV20-1,CSASRGASATYEQYF,TGCAGTGCCTCGAGGGGGGCTAGCGCAACCTACGAGCAGTACTTC
many,TRBJ2-5,NA,TRBV11-3,CASSLDRGQETQYF,TGTGCCAGCAGTCTAGACAGAGGACAAGAGACCCAGTACTTC
once,TRBJ1-5,TRBD1,TRBV15,CATSTPGTGNQPQHF,TGTGCCACCAGCACCCCCGGGACAGGTAATCAGCCCCAGCATTTT
many,TRBJ2-1,TRBD1,TRBV20-1,CSAKTGYEQFF,TGCAGTGCGAAGACAGGGTATGAGCAGTTCTTC